This T cell receptor (beta chain) was documented in a study of cytomegalovirus exposure and HLA in healthy donors. The CDR3 length is 13 residues. The V gene's germline CDR1 is SNHLY and CDR2 FYNNEI. Unmatched junction bases numbered 7, after V lost 7 bases and J lost 7 bases. A multiplex PCR was run with 60 Vbeta primers and 13 Jbeta primers. Measured with immunoSEQ multiplex PCR; TCRdb has only the in-frame clones, and not every one. The table lists 250,000 to 350,000 clones, roughly 85% of them singletons. Sequencing used PBMCs. The rearrangement joins TRBV2 to TRBJ2-1; 7 nucleotides agree with TRBD2. The source of this sequence is a man aged 35-49 years in good health and CMV-seropositive. CDR3 in DNA: TGTGCCAGCATTGGACTAGTCGGGAATGAGCAGTTCTTC. Protein sequence: CASIGLVGNEQFF.